These 5 T cell receptor beta chains were all obtained from the same sample, sequenced in a study of shared clonotypes between healthy human individuals. Terminally differentiated effector memory CD45RA+ cells were left out of the naive CD8 fraction, which was CD45RO-negative and positively selected for CCR7. The table came from immunoSEQ multiplex PCR; TCRdb's copy has only in-frame clones and leaves some out. Here the sample spans some 630,000 clones, 95% to 97% being singletons. Sample: naive CD8+ T cells sorted from blood. These receptors were collected from a woman under 40 in good health.

The chain is built from TRBV7-6 and TRBJ1-1, with D perhaps TRBD1 (6 bases). This CDR3 is built from 14 residues. The V gene's germline CDR1 is SGHVS and CDR2 FNYEAQ. With 1 base removed from V and 4 bases from J, the gap between germline ends came to 10 bases. CDR3 DNA sequence: TGTGCCAGCAGCTTAGACAGGGCCGGCACTGAAGCTTTCTTT. Encoded protein: CASSLDRAGTEAFF.

The V call is TRBV2, the J call TRBJ1-3; D not resolved. CDR1 SNHLY and CDR2 FYNNEI come from the germline V gene. V was shortened by 4 bases and J by 0 bases, with 13 bases between the two germline ends. This CDR3 spans 16 amino acids. DNA for the CDR3: TGTGCCAGCAGTGGCATGGCAGCAAGCTCTGGAAACACCATATATTTT. This sequence encodes CASSGMAASSGNTIYF.

The chain combines TRBV4-1 with TRBJ2-7, with D possibly called TRBD1 or TRBD2 (5 bases each). Between the trimmed V and J ends, which lost 5 bases and 0 bases, there was a span of 14 bases. The CDR3 covers 15 residues. The germline CDR1 and CDR2 sequences are MGHRA and YSYEKL. This CDR3 is CASSIGSGSSYEQYF. CDR3 DNA: TGCGCCAGCAGCATCGGCTCAGGGAGCTCCTACGAGCAGTACTTC.

This chain connects TRBV7-2 to TRBJ2-6; D is uncertain. The germline gives CDR1 SGHTA, CDR2 FQGNSA. This CDR3 spans 17 amino acids. V was clipped by 1 base and J by 1 base, with 11 bases between them. The CDR3 bases are TGTGCCAGCAGCTTAGAAAACAGACCTTCTGGGGCCAACGTCCTGACTTTC. Translation gives CASSLENRPSGANVLTF.

The rearrangement joins TRBV25-1 to TRBJ2-5; the D call may be TRBD1 or TRBD2 (5 bases each). Per the germline V gene, CDR1 is MGHDK and CDR2 is SYGVNS. The CDR3 covers 14 residues. The V and J ends lost 1 base and 0 bases respectively, with 6 bases between them. In nucleotides, the CDR3 is TGTGCCAGCAGTGAATGGGGGTACCAAGAGACCCAGTACTTC. Translated: CASSEWGYQETQYF.